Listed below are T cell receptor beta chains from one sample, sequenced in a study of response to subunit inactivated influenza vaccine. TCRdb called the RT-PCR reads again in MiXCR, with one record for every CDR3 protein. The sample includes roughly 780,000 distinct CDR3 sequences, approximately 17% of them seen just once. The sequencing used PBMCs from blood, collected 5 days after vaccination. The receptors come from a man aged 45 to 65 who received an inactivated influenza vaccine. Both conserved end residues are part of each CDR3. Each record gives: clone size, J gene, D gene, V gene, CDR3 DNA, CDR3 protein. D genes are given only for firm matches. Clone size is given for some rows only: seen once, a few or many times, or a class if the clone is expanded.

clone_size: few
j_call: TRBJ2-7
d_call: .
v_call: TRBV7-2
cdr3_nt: TGTGCCAGCAGCTTATCGGGCCGTGGCCTCTTCAGCTCCTACGAGCAGTACTTC
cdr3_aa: CASSLSGRGLFSSYEQYF

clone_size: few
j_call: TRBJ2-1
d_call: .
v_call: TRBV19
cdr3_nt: TGTGCCAGTAGTAGGGCCAGGGTAGGAGTGGATGAGCAGTTCTTC
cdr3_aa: CASSRARVGVDEQFF

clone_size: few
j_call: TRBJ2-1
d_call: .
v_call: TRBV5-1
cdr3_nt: TGCGCCAGCCACAGGGGCGGGGACTACAATGAGCAGTTCTTC
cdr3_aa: CASHRGGDYNEQFF

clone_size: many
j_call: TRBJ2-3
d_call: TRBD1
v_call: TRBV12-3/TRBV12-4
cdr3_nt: TGTGCCAGCACCCCGGGACAGCACACAGATACGCAGTATTTT
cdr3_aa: CASTPGQHTDTQYF

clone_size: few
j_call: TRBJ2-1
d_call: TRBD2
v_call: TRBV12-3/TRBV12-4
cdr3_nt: TGTGCCAGCAGTCCCTCGGCGGCTAGCGGGAGGCGGAATGAGCAGTTCTTC
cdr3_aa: CASSPSAASGRRNEQFF

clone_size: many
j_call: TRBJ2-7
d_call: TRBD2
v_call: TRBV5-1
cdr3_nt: TGCGCCAGCAACCCTAGCGGGGGGCAATCCTCCTACGAGCAGTACTTC
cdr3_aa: CASNPSGGQSSYEQYF

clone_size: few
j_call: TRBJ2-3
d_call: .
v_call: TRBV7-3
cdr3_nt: TGTGCCAGCAGCCCTGGGCACAGCACAGATACGCAGTATTTT
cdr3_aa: CASSPGHSTDTQYF

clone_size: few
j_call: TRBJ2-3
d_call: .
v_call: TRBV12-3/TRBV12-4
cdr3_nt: TGTGCCAGCAGTTTACTGGCGGGGTTAACTCGCACAGATACGCAGTATTTT
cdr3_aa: CASSLLAGLTRTDTQYF

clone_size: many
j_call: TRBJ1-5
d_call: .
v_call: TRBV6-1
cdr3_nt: TGTGCCAGCAGACAAGGAAGCAATCAGCCCCAGCATTTT
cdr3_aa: CASRQGSNQPQHF

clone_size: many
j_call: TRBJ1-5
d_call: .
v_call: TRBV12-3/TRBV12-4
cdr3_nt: TGTGCCAGCAGTTTGGGTAGTGGGGTTCCCCAGCATTTT
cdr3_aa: CASSLGSGVPQHF

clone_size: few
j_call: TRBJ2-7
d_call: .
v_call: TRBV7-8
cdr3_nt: TGTGCCAGCAGCACCAACCCCACAGGGCCCCTTTCCTACGAGCAGTACTTC
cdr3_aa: CASSTNPTGPLSYEQYF

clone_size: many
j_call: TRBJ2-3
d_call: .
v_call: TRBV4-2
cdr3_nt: TGTGCCAGCAGCCAGGGAGGTCCAGCCTCGGATACGCAGTATTTT
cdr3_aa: CASSQGGPASDTQYF

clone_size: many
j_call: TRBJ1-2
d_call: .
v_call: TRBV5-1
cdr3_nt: TGCGCCAGCAGCCACCAGTCGGGGAATACTAACTATGGCTACACCTTC
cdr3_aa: CASSHQSGNTNYGYTF

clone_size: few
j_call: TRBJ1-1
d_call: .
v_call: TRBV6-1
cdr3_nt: TGTGCCAGCAGTCCCTTGGATAACACTGAAGCTTTCTTT
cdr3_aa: CASSPLDNTEAFF

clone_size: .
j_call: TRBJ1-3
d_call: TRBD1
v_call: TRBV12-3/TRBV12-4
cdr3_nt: TGTGCCAGCAGAACGACAGGGGGCTTCGGAAACACCATATATTTT
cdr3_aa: CASRTTGGFGNTIYF

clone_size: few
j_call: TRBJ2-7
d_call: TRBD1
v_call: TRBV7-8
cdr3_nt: TGTGCCAGCAGCTTACGCCGGACAGGATCCTACGAGCAGTACTTC
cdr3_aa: CASSLRRTGSYEQYF

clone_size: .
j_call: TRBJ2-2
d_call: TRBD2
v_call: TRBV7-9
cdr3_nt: TGTGCCAGCAGCTTCAAATCTAGCGGGAGTTCGGGGGAGCTGTTTTTT
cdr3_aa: CASSFKSSGSSGELFF

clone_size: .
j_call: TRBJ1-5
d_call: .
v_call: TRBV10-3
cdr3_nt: TGTGCCATCAGTGGTGCCGGGGGGGGACAGCCCCAGCATTTT
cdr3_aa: CAISGAGGGQPQHF

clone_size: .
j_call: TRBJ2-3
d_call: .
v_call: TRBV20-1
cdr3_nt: TGCAGTGCTCTCCGAGGCGGGCTCGCAGATACGCAGTATTTT
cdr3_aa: CSALRGGLADTQYF

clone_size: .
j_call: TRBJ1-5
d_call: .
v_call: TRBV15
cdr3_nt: TGTGCCACCAGCAGAGATGTGAGTCCCAATCAGCCCCAGCATTTT
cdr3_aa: CATSRDVSPNQPQHF

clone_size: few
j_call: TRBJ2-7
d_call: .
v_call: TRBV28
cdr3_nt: TGTGCCAGCATCACCGGCCGCCATGATAAAGAGCAGTACTTC
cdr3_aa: CASITGRHDKEQYF

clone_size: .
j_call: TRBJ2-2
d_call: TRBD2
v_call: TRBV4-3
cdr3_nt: TGCGCCAGCAGCCAAAGGGTCGTTAGCGGGGGAGGCACCGGGGAGCTGTTTTTT
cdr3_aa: CASSQRVVSGGGTGELFF

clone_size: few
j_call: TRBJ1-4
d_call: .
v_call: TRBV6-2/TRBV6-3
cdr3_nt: TGTGCCAGCAGAAGCGACAGGCTTACGGGTGAAAAACTGTTTTTT
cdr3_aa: CASRSDRLTGEKLFF

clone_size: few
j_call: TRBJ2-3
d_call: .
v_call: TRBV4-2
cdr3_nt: TGTGCCAGCAGCCAAGTAGGTGCGGGGGCGGGCACAGATACGCAGTATTTT
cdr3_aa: CASSQVGAGAGTDTQYF

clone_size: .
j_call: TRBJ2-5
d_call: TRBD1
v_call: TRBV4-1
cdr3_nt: TGCGCCAGCAGCCAAGATAGGGAACAGGGGGAGTACTTC
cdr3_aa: CASSQDREQGEYF

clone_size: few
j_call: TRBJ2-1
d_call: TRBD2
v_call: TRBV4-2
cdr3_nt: TGTGCCAGCAGCCAAGGGACTAGCGGGGGGGTTGGGAATGAGCAGTTCTTC
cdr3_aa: CASSQGTSGGVGNEQFF

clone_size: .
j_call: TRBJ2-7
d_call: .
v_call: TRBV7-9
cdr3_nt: TGTGCCAGCAGCTTAGCGGCAGGGTTAGGCTCCTACGAGCAGTACTTC
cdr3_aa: CASSLAAGLGSYEQYF

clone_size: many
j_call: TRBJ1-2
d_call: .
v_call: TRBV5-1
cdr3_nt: TGCGCCAGCAGCTTGGGAGCCAACTATGGCTACACCTTC
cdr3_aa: CASSLGANYGYTF

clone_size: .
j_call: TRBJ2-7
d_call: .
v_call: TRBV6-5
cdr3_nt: TGTGCCAGCAGTTACCTGGACGCTTCTTACGAGCAGTACTTC
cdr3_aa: CASSYLDASYEQYF

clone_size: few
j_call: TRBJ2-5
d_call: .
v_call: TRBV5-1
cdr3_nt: TGCGCCAGCAGCTTGGGGGGCCAAAAGAGGGAGACCCAGTACTTC
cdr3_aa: CASSLGGQKRETQYF

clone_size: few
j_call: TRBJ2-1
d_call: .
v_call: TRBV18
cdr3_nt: TGTGCCAGCTCACCCAGATTAGCAGCACTGGGCAATGAGCAGTTCTTC
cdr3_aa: CASSPRLAALGNEQFF

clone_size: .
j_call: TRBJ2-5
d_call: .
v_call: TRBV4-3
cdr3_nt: TGCGCCAGCAGCCAAGTAAACAGGCAAGAGACCCAGTACTTC
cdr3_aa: CASSQVNRQETQYF

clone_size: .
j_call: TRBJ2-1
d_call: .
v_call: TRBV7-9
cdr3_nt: TGTGCCAGCAGCTTAGAAACTAGCCCGGACTTC
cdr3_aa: CASSLETSPDF

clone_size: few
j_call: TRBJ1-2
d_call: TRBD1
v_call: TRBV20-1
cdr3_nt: TGCAGTGCTAGAGACAGCACAGGGGTTTTTAAAAACGATGGCTACACCTTC
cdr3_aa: CSARDSTGVFKNDGYTF

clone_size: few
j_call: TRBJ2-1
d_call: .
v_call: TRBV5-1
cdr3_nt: TGCGCCAGCAGCTCGCGCCCCTCCACCCCCATTGATGAGCAGTTCTTC
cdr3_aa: CASSSRPSTPIDEQFF

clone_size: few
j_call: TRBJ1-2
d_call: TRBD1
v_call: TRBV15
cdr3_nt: TGTGCCACCAGCATAAGGACAGGGGGCAGTGGCTACACCTTC
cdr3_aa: CATSIRTGGSGYTF

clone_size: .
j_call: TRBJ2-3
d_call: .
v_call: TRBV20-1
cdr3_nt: TGCAGTGCCACTGGGACCGGCACTCCTAGCACAGATACGCAGTATTTT
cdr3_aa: CSATGTGTPSTDTQYF

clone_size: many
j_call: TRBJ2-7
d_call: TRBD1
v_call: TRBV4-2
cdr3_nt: TGTGCCAGCAGCCAAGAGGGCGGACAGGGGAGGTACTACGAGCAGTACTTC
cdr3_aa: CASSQEGGQGRYYEQYF

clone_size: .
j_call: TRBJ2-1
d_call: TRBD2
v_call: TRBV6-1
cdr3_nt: TGTGCCAGCGGAAGAGTCGGACTAGCGGGAAACAATGAGCAGTTCTTC
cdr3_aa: CASGRVGLAGNNEQFF

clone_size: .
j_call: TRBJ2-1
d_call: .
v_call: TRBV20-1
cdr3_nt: TGCAGTGCTGGGAGGCCTAGCGAGGACAATGAGCGGCAGTTCTTC
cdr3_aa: CSAGRPSEDNERQFF

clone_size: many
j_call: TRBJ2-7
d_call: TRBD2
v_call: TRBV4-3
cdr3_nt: TGCGCCAGCAGCTACGGACTAGCGGGAGCCTACGAGCAGTACTTC
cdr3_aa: CASSYGLAGAYEQYF

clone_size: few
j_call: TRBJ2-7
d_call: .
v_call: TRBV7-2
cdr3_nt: TGTGCCAGCAGCTTAGCGGGTGGGGGAGCTACCTACGAGCAGTACTTC
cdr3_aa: CASSLAGGGATYEQYF

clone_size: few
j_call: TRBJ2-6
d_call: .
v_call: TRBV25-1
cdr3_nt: TGTGCCAGCAGTGAAGCAGGGTCTGGGGCCAACGTCCTGACTTTC
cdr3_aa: CASSEAGSGANVLTF

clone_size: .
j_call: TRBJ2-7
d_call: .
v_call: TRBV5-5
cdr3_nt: TGTGCCAGCAGCTTGCGGCAGGGGCTGGCCTACGAGCAGTACTTC
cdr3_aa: CASSLRQGLAYEQYF

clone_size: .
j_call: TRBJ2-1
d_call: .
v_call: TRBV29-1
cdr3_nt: TGCAGCACCAGAGAGGGTTACAATGAGCAGTTCTTC
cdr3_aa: CSTREGYNEQFF

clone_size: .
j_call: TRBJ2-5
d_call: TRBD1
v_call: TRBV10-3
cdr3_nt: TGTGCCACCGCGGGACAGGGGGAAGAGACCCAGTACTTC
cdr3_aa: CATAGQGEETQYF

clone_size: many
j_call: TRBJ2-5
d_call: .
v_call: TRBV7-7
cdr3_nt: TGTGCTAGCAGCTTTTCAGGGGAAGAGACCCAGTACTTC
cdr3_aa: CASSFSGEETQYF

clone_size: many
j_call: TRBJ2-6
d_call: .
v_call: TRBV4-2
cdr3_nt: TGTGCCAGCAGACCTACAGGCTCTGGGGCCAACGTCCTGACTTTC
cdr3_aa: CASRPTGSGANVLTF

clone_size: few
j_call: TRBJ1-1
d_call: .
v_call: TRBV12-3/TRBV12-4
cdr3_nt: TGTGCCAGCAGTCTACGACAGATGAGTGAAGCTTTCTTT
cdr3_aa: CASSLRQMSEAFF

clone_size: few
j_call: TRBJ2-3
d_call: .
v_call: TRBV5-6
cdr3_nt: TGTGCCAGCAGCCCCTCGGCGAGGGATACGCAGTATTTT
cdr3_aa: CASSPSARDTQYF

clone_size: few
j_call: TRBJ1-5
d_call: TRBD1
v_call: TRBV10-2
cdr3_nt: TGCGCCAGCAAAGACAGGGAGGTGGGCAATCAGCCCCAGCATTTT
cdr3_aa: CASKDREVGNQPQHF

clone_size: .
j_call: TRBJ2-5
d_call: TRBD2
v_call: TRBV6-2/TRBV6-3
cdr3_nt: TGTGCCAGCAGTAAGCCAAGAGCCGGGACTACCGAAGAGACCCAGTACTTC
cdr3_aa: CASSKPRAGTTEETQYF

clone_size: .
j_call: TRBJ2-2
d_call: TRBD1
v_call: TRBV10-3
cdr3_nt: TGTGCCATCAGTCCTGGACAGGGACGAACCGGGGAGCTGTTTTTT
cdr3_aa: CAISPGQGRTGELFF